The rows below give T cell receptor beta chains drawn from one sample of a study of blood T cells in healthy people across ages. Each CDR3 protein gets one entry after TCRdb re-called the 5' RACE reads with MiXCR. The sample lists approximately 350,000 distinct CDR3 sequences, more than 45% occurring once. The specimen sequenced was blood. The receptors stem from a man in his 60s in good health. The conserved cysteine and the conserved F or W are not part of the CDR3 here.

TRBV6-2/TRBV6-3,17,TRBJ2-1,ASSSSGLAGLGSYNEQF
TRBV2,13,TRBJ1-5,ASREQGLSNQPQH
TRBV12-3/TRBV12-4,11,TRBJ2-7,ASSFQWPYEQY
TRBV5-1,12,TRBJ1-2,ASSSRTGEDGYT
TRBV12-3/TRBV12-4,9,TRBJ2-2,ASSVTGELF
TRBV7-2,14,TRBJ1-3,ASSPGQGRIGSTIY
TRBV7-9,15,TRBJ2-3,ASSPRTGSGNTDTQY
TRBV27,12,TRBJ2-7,ASSFGQETYEQY
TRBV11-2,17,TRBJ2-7,ASSAVGSQASGSAYEQY
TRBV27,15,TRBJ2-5,ASSLYWREATYNEQY
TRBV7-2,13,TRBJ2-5,ASSSGGGIAETQY
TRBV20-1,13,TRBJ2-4,SARDTRQGGDIQY
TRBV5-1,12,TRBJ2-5,ASSFDRRQETQY
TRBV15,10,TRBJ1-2,ATSDSNYGYT
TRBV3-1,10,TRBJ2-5,ASSQASSEQY
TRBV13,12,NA,ASSSGDSLETQY
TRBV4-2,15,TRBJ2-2,ASSQDEIAGVAGELF
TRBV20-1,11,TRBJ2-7,SAALGGGYEQY
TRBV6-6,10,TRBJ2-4,ASSYALNIQY
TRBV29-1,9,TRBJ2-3,NVDREDTQY
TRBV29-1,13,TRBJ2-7,SVTVSGGISYEQY
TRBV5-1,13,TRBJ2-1,ASSSGQVGGNEQF
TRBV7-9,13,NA,ASSLTSGTGETQY
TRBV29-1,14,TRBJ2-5,GVGHDGVPSQETQY
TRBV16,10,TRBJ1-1,ASAGGRTEAF
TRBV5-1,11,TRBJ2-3,ASSNGLLDTQY
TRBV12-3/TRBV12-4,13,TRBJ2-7,ASSQSGGIWYEQY